This T cell receptor beta chain was observed in a study of lymphopenia after photon versus proton radiotherapy. CDR3 length: 15 amino acids. With 1 base removed from V and 3 bases from J, the gap between germline ends came to 10 bases. Germline CDR1 and CDR2: LNHNV and YYDKDF (reference sequence). This clone turned up a few times. What it binds is unknown. The repertoire was sequenced with immunoSEQ multiplex PCR; TCRdb's copy has only in-frame clones and lacks some. Seen here are 65,000 or so clones, roughly 87% observed once, and the top ten hold over 10%. Findings of the study overall: Authors raise, but do not show, better survival with proton therapy. Photon-treated patients lost naive T cells and TCR diversity; proton-treated stayed stable.

The TCR comes from a man older than 75 with esophageal cancer. The chain recombines TRBV15 with TRBJ2-1; D call uncertain. The material sequenced was peripheral blood, taken from a patient treated with proton-based radiotherapy. CDR3 nucleotides: TGTGCCACCAGCAGAGCCGGCCAGCTCTACAATGAGCAGTTCTTC. It translates to CATSRAGQLYNEQFF.